This T cell receptor beta chain was profiled in a study of cytomegalovirus exposure and HLA in healthy donors. For the study at large: The Caucasian-associated ancestry cluster contained roughly four fifths of the approximately 400 genotyped donors.

Study conclusions and caveats: In a later analysis, HLA-associated beta chains showed higher expansion and lower generation probabilities than comparable chains.

The CDR3 contains 16 residues. The V end was cut by 0 bases, the J end by 7 bases, with 16 bases between. Germline-derived CDR1 and CDR2 are SGHVS and FQNEAQ. For this clone: Its specificity is not known.

It was with 60 Vbeta and 13 Jbeta primers that the PCR ran. Assay used: immunoSEQ multiplex PCR; TCRdb lists only in-frame clones, some missing. The top ten hold approximately 1.3% of the sample, which has under 200,000 clones, roughly 79% seen once. Every donor was a healthy person donating bone marrow. The sample comprised PBMCs. The receptor was derived from a young man in good health and CMV-seronegative. This chain connects TRBV7-8 to TRBJ2-1, with a tentative D call TRBD2 (7 bases). The CDR3 spells CASSLAGGGGPNEQFF. The CDR3 region has the DNA TGTGCCAGCAGCTTAGCTGGCGGGGGCGGGCCAAATGAGCAGTTCTTC.